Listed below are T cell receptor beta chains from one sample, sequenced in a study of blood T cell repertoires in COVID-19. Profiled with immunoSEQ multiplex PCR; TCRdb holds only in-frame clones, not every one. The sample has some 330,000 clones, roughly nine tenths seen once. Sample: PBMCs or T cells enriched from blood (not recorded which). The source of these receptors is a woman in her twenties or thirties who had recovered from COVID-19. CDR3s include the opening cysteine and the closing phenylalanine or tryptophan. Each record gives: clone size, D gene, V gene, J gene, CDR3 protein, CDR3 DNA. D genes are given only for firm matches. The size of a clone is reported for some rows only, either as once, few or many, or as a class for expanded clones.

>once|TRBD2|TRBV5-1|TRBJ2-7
CASSLAGTSALWQYF
TGCGCCAGCAGCTTGGCAGGGACTAGCGCCCTTTGGCAGTACTTC
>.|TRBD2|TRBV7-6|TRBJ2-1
CASSLGTSGTEQFF
TGTGCCAGCAGCTTAGGGACTAGCGGAACCGAGCAGTTCTTC
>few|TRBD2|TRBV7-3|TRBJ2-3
CASSLWGGRADTQYF
TGTGCCAGCAGCTTATGGGGCGGGAGGGCAGATACGCAGTATTTT
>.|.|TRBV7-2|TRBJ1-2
CASTQGGTRYGYTF
TGTGCCAGCACTCAAGGCGGGACTCGCTATGGCTACACCTTC
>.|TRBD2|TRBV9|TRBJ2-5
CASSPVGGRADETQYF
TGTGCCAGCAGCCCCGTGGGCGGGAGGGCCGATGAGACCCAGTACTTC
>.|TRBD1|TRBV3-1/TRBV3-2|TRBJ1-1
CASSTTRGFGGTEAFF
TGTGCCAGCAGCACTACCAGGGGGTTTGGGGGCACTGAAGCTTTCTTT
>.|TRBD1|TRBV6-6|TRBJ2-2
CASSPNQGAYANTGELFF
TGTGCCAGCAGTCCCAACCAGGGGGCCTACGCGAACACCGGGGAGCTGTTTTTT
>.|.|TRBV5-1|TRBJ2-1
CASSFAGISYNEQFF
TGCGCCAGCAGCTTCGCGGGAATCTCCTACAATGAGCAGTTCTTC
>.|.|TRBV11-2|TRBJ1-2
CASSLSTDIGYTF
TGTGCCAGCAGCTTATCAACAGATATCGGCTACACCTTC
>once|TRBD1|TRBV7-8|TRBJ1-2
CASSLSRTGPTSYGYTF
TGTGCCAGCAGCTTGTCTAGGACAGGGCCAACTTCCTATGGCTACACCTTC
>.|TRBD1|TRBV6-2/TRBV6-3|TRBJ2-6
CASSYRDRGLSGANVLTF
TGTGCCAGCAGTTACCGGGACAGGGGACTCTCTGGGGCCAACGTCCTGACTTTC
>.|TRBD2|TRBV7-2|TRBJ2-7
CASSLALLAGDEQYF
TGTGCCAGCAGCTTAGCGCTACTAGCGGGAGACGAGCAGTACTTC
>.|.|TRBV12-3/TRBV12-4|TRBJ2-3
CASRRGGADTQYF
TGTGCCAGCAGGAGAGGGGGTGCAGATACGCAGTATTTT
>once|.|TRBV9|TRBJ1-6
CASSVDSYNSPLHF
TGTGCCAGCAGCGTAGACAGCTATAATTCACCCCTCCACTTT
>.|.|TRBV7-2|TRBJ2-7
CASSLVGFRGYTNYEQYF
TGTGCCAGCAGCTTAGTCGGCTTTCGCGGATATACCAACTACGAGCAGTACTTC
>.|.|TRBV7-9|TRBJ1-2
CASSFDSYGYTF
TGTGCCAGCAGCTTCGACAGCTATGGCTACACCTTC
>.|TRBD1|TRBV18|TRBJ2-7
CASSPDRDYEQYF
TGTGCCAGCTCACCCGACAGGGACTACGAGCAGTACTTC
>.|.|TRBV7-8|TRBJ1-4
CASSLIGQSNEKLFF
TGTGCCAGCAGCTTAATCGGACAGAGTAATGAAAAACTGTTTTTT
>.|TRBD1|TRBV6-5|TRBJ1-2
CASSWGQPLDYGYTF
TGTGCCAGCAGTTGGGGACAGCCTTTGGACTATGGCTACACCTTC
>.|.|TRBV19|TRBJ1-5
CASSVQASQPQHF
TGTGCCAGTAGTGTACAGGCGAGTCAGCCCCAGCATTTT
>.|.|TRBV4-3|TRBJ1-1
CASSQTLGRADTEAFF
TGCGCCAGCAGCCAAACGCTGGGCAGGGCGGACACTGAAGCTTTCTTT
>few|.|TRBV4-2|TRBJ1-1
CASSLDGAYQEAFF
TGTGCCAGCAGCCTAGATGGGGCGTACCAAGAAGCTTTCTTT
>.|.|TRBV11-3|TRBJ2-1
CASSGGTSWGNEQFF
TGTGCCAGCAGCGGAGGGACTTCGTGGGGCAATGAGCAGTTCTTC
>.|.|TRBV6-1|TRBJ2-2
CASSEPLVSELFF
TGTGCCAGCAGTGAACCCCTAGTTAGCGAGCTGTTTTTT
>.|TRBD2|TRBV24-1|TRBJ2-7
CATSDGSGVEQYF
TGTGCCACCAGTGACGGTAGCGGGGTTGAGCAGTACTTC
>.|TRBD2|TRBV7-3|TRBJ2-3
CASSLAGGTDTQYF
TGTGCCAGCAGCTTAGCGGGGGGCACAGATACGCAGTATTTT
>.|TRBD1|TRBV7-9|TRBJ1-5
CASSPGTASNQPQHF
TGTGCCAGCAGCCCCGGGACAGCAAGCAATCAGCCCCAGCATTTT
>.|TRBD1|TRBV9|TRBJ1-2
CASSPQGQGNYGYTF
TGTGCCAGCAGCCCACAGGGACAGGGAAACTATGGCTACACCTTC
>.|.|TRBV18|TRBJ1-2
CASSLYESGYTF
TGTGCCAGCTCCCTTTATGAGAGTGGCTACACCTTC
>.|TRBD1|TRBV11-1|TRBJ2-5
CASSPDPGGDGETQYF
TGTGCCAGCAGCCCAGACCCAGGGGGTGACGGAGAGACCCAGTACTTC
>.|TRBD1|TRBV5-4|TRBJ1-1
CASSKMGQGDTEAFF
TGTGCCAGCAGCAAGATGGGACAGGGGGACACTGAAGCTTTCTTT
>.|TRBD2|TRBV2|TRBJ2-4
CASSERLLAGGEAKNIQYF
TGTGCCAGCAGTGAAAGGCTGCTAGCGGGGGGCGAGGCCAAAAACATTCAGTACTTC
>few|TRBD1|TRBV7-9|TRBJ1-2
CASSLTGADGYTF
TGTGCCAGCAGCCTAACAGGGGCCGACGGCTACACCTTC
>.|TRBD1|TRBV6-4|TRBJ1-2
CASSPGTGGSGGYTF
TGTGCCAGCAGCCCCGGGACAGGGGGTTCGGGTGGCTACACCTTC
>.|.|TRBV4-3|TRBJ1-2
CASSQDRGGADGYTF
TGCGCCAGCAGCCAAGATAGGGGGGGCGCGGATGGCTACACCTTC
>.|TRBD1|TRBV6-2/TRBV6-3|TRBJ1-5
CASSYTLPGQGQPQHF
TGTGCCAGCAGTTACACTCTACCGGGACAGGGTCAGCCCCAGCATTTT
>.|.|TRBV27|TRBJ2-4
CASSPKWGGRKNIQYF
TGTGCCAGCAGCCCAAAGTGGGGGGGGCGGAAAAACATTCAGTACTTC
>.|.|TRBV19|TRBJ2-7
CASSGGTHTYEQYF
TGTGCCAGTAGTGGTGGGACTCACACCTACGAGCAGTACTTC
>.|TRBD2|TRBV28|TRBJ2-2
CASSFLGLAGAYTGELFF
TGTGCCAGCAGTTTCCTGGGACTAGCGGGAGCGTACACCGGGGAGCTGTTTTTT
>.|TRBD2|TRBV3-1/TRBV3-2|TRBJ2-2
CASSPVSGAFGELFF
TGTGCCAGCAGCCCAGTAAGCGGGGCCTTCGGGGAGCTGTTTTTT
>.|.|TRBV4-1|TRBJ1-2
CASSQATGNGYTF
TGCGCCAGCAGCCAAGCGACAGGCAATGGCTACACCTTC
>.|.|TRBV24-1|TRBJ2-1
CATSDFSGANNEQFF
TGTGCCACCAGTGATTTCTCGGGAGCCAACAATGAGCAGTTCTTC
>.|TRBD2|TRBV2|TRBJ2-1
CASSLLAASYNEQFF
TGTGCCAGCAGCTTACTAGCGGCCTCCTACAATGAGCAGTTCTTC
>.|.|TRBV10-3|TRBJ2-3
CAITGGGTDTQYF
TGTGCCATTACAGGGGGGGGTACAGATACGCAGTATTTT
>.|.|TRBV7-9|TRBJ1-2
CASSILGNYGYTF
TGTGCCAGCAGCATACTAGGGAACTATGGCTACACCTTC
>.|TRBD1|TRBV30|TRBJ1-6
CAYRPGQLFYNSPLHF
TGTGCCTATCGACCGGGACAGCTATTCTATAATTCACCCCTCCACTTT
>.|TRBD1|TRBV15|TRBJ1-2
CATSRVQGANGYTF
TGTGCCACCAGCAGAGTCCAGGGGGCGAATGGCTACACCTTC
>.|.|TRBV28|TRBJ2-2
CASSLAPGELFF
TGTGCCAGCAGTTTGGCCCCCGGGGAGCTGTTTTTT
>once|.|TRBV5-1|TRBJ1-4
CASSLQNPGGEKLFF
TGCGCCAGCAGCTTACAAAATCCGGGAGGGGAAAAACTGTTTTTT